This note documents a single T cell receptor beta chain sequence. The sample belongs to a study of blood T cell repertoires in COVID-19. The protocol was immunoSEQ multiplex PCR, while the TCRdb copy is restricted to in-frame clones and leaves out a portion. The data hold more than 250,000 clones, with 86% observed a single time. The CDR3 loop spans 14 amino acids. V lost 2 bases, J lost 7 bases, and 15 bases lay in between. Germline CDR1 SGHVS, CDR2 FNYEAQ. Enrollees, about 18 to 95 years old, lived in approximately 24 US areas. The sequenced sample was PBMCs or T cells enriched from blood (not recorded which). V and J are TRBV7-6 and TRBJ2-7; TRBD1 is a possible D gene (5 bases). This receptor was identified in a woman younger than 35 who had recovered from COVID-19. The CDR3 sequence: CASSLSGPGEEQYF. The CDR3 nucleotides read TGTGCCAGCAGCTTATCAGGGCCAGGTGAGGAGCAGTACTTC.